This TCR beta chain was observed in a study of blood T cell repertoires in COVID-19. Germline lookup yields CDR1 KGHDR and CDR2 SFDVKD. This CDR3 contains 15 residues. Trimming removed 9 bases from V and 7 bases from J, with 21 bases in between. Sequencing used immunoSEQ multiplex PCR; TCRdb keeps in-frame clones, though not all of them. The table lists over 150,000 clones, under 80% of them singletons, with around an eighth in the top ten. The chain links TRBV24-1 to TRBJ1-5; TRBD1 might be the D (6 bases). This clonotype was obtained from a woman aged 50 to 65 with acute or convalescent COVID-19. Material: peripheral blood. CDR3 sequence reads: CATSHQQGTRQPQHF. In DNA form, the CDR3 reads TGTGCCACCTCTCACCAGCAGGGGACACGACAGCCCCAGCATTTT.